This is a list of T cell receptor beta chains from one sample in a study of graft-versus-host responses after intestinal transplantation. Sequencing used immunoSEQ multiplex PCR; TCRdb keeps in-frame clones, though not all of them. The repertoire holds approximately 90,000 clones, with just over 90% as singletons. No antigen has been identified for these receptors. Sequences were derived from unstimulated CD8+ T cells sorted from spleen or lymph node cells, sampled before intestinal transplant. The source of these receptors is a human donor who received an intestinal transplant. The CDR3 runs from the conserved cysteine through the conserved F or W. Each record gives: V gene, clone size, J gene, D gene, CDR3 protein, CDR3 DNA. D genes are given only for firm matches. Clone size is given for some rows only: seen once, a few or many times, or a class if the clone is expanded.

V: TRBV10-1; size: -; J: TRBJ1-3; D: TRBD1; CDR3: CASRGQPEWCSGSGNTIYF; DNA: TGCGCCAGCCGGGGACAGCCAGAGTGGTGCTCGGGCTCTGGAAACACCATATATTTT
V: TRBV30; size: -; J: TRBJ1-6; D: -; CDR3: CAWSVQGSLVHF; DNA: TGTGCCTGGAGTGTTCAGGGGTCCTTAGTCCACTTT
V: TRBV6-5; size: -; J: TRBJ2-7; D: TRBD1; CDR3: CASSYVGQGANYEQYF; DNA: TGTGCCAGCAGTTACGTCGGACAGGGGGCTAACTACGAGCAGTACTTC
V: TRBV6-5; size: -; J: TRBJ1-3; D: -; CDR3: CASSTGTGSGNTIYF; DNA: TGTGCCAGCAGTACCGGAACGGGATCTGGAAACACCATATATTTT
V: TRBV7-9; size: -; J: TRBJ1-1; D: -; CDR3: CASSFVGADTEAFF; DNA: TGTGCCAGCAGCTTCGTGGGGGCGGACACTGAAGCTTTCTTT
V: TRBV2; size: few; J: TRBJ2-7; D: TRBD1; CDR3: CASGDRGWEQYF; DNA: TGTGCCAGCGGGGACAGGGGATGGGAGCAGTACTTC
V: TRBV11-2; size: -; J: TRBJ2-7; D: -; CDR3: CASSFTRAEQYF; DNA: TGTGCCAGCAGCTTTACCAGGGCCGAGCAGTACTTC
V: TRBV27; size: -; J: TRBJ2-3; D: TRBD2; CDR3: CASSSGVGGTDTQYF; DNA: TGTGCCAGCAGTAGCGGGGTCGGAGGAACAGATACGCAGTATTTT
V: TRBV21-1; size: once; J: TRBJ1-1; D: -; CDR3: CASSTRRGPGSTEAFF; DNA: TGTGCCAGCAGCACAAGGCGAGGTCCTGGGAGCACTGAAGCTTTCTTT
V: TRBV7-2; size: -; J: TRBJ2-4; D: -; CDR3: CASSRLAKNIQYF; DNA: TGTGCCAGCAGCAGGCTAGCCAAAAACATTCAGTACTTC